This TCR beta chain was found in a study of blood T cell repertoires in COVID-19. As for the study in general: Donors in the United States, Italy and Spain gave samples during acute or convalescent COVID-19. The analysed material was cDNA or gDNA that came from T cells, B-cell-depleted T cells, or PBMCs.

Source study methods: Nucleated cell number was recorded as an estimate derived from reference gene primer amplification. The data were produced by immunoSEQ multiplex PCR, yet TCRdb's version contains in-frame clones alone and is incomplete. V, J and clone size are taken as reported in that table, and D and trimming were inferred from the DNA itself. Of fewer than 15,000 clones in the sample, approximately 76% were seen once. CDR3 length: 15 amino acids. Sequenced: peripheral blood. The gene calls are TRBV21-1 and TRBJ1-1; the table gives TRBD1 as D, unverified against the DNA. TRBV21-1 is recorded as a pseudogene. The receptor was derived from a woman older than 75 with acute or convalescent COVID-19. CDR3 DNA sequence: TGTGCCAGCAGCAATTCCCGCAGGGGAAACACTGAAGCTTTCTTT. Its protein is CASSNSRRGNTEAFF.